The source of this T cell receptor beta chain is a study of human T cells and chemical hapten exposure. This clonotype was counted at least ten times. What it binds is not known. Noted time point: pre-sensitization, week 0. The treatment here: therapeutic diphenylcyclopropenone sensitization with weekly scalp DPC. Germline values: CDR1 DFQATT, CDR2 SNEGSKA (reference sequence). The CDR3 totals 18 residues. Trimming removed 0 bases from V and 5 bases from J, with 20 bases in between. General study findings and limits: Among TCRs, those above 1 in 1000 frequency were unaffected by DPC sensitization. Significantly more large CDR3 similarity clusters arose among expanded TCRs than among controls.

TCRdb re-analysed the RACE reads in MiXCR, keeping a single row per CDR3 protein. The top ten hold 2% to 3% of the sample, which has over 300,000 distinct CDR3 sequences, more than 4.5% seen once. The source is a woman in her forties or fifties with alopecia areata. Some clones in this sample may be carry-over from other donors' samples. Material: whole blood, obtained in connection with sensitization to the hapten diphenylcyclopropenone (DPC). The chain uses TRBV20-1 and TRBJ1-6, with D possibly matching TRBD1 (5 bases). The CDR3 loop is CSARDLRLRDGDNSPLHF. CDR3 DNA sequence: TGCAGTGCTAGAGATCTCCGCCTACGGGACGGTGATAATTCACCCCTCCACTTT.